This T cell receptor beta chain originates from a study of metastatic and nonmetastatic thyroid tumors. This clone has at least ten counts. TCRdb reprocessed the PCR reads using MiXCR. The data show approximately 30,000 clones, about 25% seen once. Nobody among the patients had been given any treatment before thyroid surgery. Germline assignment: CDR1 MNHEY and CDR2 SMNVEV (reference sequence). CDR3 length equals 15 residues. V was cut by 3 bases and J by 0 bases, with 11 bases left in between. This chain connects TRBV27 to TRBJ1-1; maybe TRBD1 (5 bases). The source is a female donor with papillary thyroid cancer or a benign thyroid nodule (not recorded which). Some clones in this sample may be carry-over from other donors' samples. The sequenced sample was blood. The CDR3 nucleotides read TGTGCCAGCAGTTTCGTCAGGGACCTGAACACTGAAGCTTTCTTT. It encodes CASSFVRDLNTEAFF.